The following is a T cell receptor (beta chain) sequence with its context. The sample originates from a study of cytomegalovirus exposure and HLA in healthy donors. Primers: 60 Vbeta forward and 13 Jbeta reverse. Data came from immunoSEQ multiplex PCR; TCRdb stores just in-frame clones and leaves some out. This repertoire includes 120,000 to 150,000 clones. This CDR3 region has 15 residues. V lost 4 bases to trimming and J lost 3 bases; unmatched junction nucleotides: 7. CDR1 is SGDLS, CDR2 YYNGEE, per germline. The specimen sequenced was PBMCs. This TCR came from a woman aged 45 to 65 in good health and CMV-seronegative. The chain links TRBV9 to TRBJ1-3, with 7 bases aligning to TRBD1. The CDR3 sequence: CASSRQGGGGNTIYF. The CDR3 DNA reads TGTGCCAGCAGCCGACAGGGTGGTGGTGGAAACACCATATATTTT.